The clone carrying this TCR beta chain was picked up a small number of times. Samples came from patients with localized non-small cell lung adenocarcinoma. Trimming stripped 3 bases from V and 5 bases from J, with 13 bases between. The germline V gene has CDR1 SGDLS and CDR2 YYNGEE. The CDR3 has 14 amino acids. TCRdb fed the PCR reads into MiXCR, producing one record per CDR3 protein. The data contain around 25,000 distinct CDR3 sequences, almost 50% of them singletons. This sample is drawn from a study of CD4 and CD8 cells across lung adenocarcinoma regions. This receptor was identified in a male donor with lung adenocarcinoma. The CD4 and CD8 labels of this study may be unreliable. This chain joins TRBV9 and TRBJ2-3; D gene uncertain. What was sequenced was CD8+ T cells from the center of a lung tumor. DNA for the CDR3: TGTGCCAGCAGCGCCGCAGGCGGCGGAGATACGCAGTATTTT. The encoded protein is CASSAAGGGDTQYF. Full variable domain (outside the CDR3, taken from reference TRBV9 and TRBJ2-3): DSGVTQTPKHLITATGQRVTLRCSPRSGDLSVYWYQQSLDQGLQFLIQYYNGEERAKGNILERFSAQQFPDLHSELNLSSLELGDSALYFCASSAAGGGDTQYFGPGTRLTVL.